The text below deals with one T cell receptor (beta chain). Its target antigen remains unknown. It has no much larger one-base neighbor in the sample; base qualities were not kept. The cohort consisted of more than 650 healthy bone marrow donors. At the time of sampling, all cohort members were nominally healthy, though unrecorded immune exposures were likely present. The donor tested CMV seronegative, placing the donor among the roughly 400 seronegative members of the cohort. A peripheral blood sample was provided by each donor, and peripheral blood mononuclear cells were used for TCR beta sequencing. Genomic DNA extraction from the blood cell samples was performed with the Qiagen DNeasy Blood Extraction Kit. The data derive from a study of cytomegalovirus exposure and HLA in healthy donors (dated by TCRdb to 2015 to 2018). Turning to the overall study: In an earlier analysis of under 600 of the donors, 250 to 350 Gb of sequence data and 95 million to 130 million unique TCR beta sequences from some 170 million T cells were reported. To study patterns of TCR occurrence, a later analysis re-analyzed previously published TCR beta repertoires from around 670 donors and added high-resolution HLA genotyping. Alongside the repertoire data, information on donor age, sex, ethnicity and CMV serostatus was compiled. The number of donors typed differed by locus, with roughly 629-640 for A, B, C, DRB1 and DQB1, over 500 for DQA1, approximately 570 for DPA1, and under 490 for DPB1. In the later analysis, no new phenotypic data were used to find candidate immune exposures; instead, reliance was placed on TCR beta sequences and their occurrence across donors. Among the approximately 430 genotyped donors, approximately 81% belonged to the genetic ancestry cluster associated with self-reported Caucasian donors. Every repertoire in the discovery cohort had been generated on one and the same sequencing platform. A later genetic analysis took genome-wide SNP genotypes for about three fifths of the 666 donors and used that subset as a discovery cohort. An early release that covered some 630 HLA-typed donors contained approximately 320 gigabases of sequencing data and roughly 84 million unique TCR sequences. The study aimed to test whether cataloging public T cell receptors could reveal signatures of past pathogen exposure. To predict cytomegalovirus infection status, the study brought together high-throughput TCR immunosequencing, statistical association of individual TCRs with disease status, and machine learning. Roughly 5 DR-DQ haplotypes were treated as single units for association and clustering because of strong linkage in the cohort. The study profiled the T cell repertoires of under 850 subjects by immunosequencing and related them to cytomegalovirus serostatus. An earlier analysis of nearly 600 of the donors applied high-throughput TCR beta sequencing to assess whether each TCR beta V gene segment acted as functional or pseudogenic. Among 398 genotyped donors of the cohort, an average of roughly 240,000 unique TCR beta nucleotide sequences were sequenced per donor, around 20% of them non-productive. Class I and class II HLA loci were covered by the typing at four-digit resolution. A separate validation cohort of about 110 different subjects was used in addition to the roughly 670-subject first cohort. Summary of the overall study and its limitations: A later genetic analysis reported fewer N-insertions in productive TCRs among donors in an Asian-associated ancestry cluster than the roughly 650-donor mean. A few of the identified cytomegalovirus-associated TCR beta chains were confirmed in vitro to be specific for cytomegalovirus antigens. A later analysis found that most CMV-associated TCR beta chains appeared HLA-restricted, with HLA associations seemingly driven largely by CMV exposure. Some IMGT-functional V segments, including TRBV6-2 and TRBV6-3, could not be told apart with the 87-base-pair reads, so those segments were excluded. A later analysis found that TCR association rates varied across HLA loci, with DRB1 alleles showing the most associated TCRs and HLA-C alleles the fewest. Linkage disequilibrium might explain the correlated functional status among segregating V segments, but an unknown experimental factor could not be ruled out. Most TCR sequences were observed very rarely across donors, whereas some public TCRs were present in many individuals. A later analysis found that HLA-associated TCR beta chains were more clonally expanded and had lower generation probabilities than equally common non-associated chains. In this cohort, only TCR beta chains were sequenced, and detectable features were limited by the absence of alpha or paired-chain data. When HLA alleles, especially DR and DQ, strongly co-occurred, attributing TCR associations to individual alleles was difficult. A cluster of highly shared sequence variants was judged likely to be a technical artifact of the sequencing pipeline. A later analysis associated approximately 17,000 TCR beta sequences with specific HLA alleles at a false discovery rate of 0.05. In a later genetic analysis, a missense DCLRE1C variant was associated with V-gene and J-gene trimming of TCR beta chains, and the association was replicated in an independent cohort. Broadly in line with IMGT annotations, most TCR beta V segments showed up in productive rearrangements about 87% or about 30% of the time in an earlier analysis of 587 of the donors. The classifier was reported to diagnose cytomegalovirus status with high specificity and sensitivity in both the original cohort and the validation cohort. In the study, some 180 TCR beta chains were listed as associated with cytomegalovirus. The only immune exposure information available for the cohort was CMV serostatus. A further reported finding was that TCR beta sequences accurately predicted the HLA-A and HLA-B alleles for most subjects in the first cohort. It was suggested by the authors that the approach could potentially be generalized to other disease states and immunological phenotypes. Roughly uniform sequencing depth across donors was assumed in presence/absence analyses, although this assumption may not hold. Several of the top co-occurrence clusters appeared to be linked to parvovirus B19, influenza, CMV and Epstein-Barr virus, according to a later analysis. Because counts were too low, about 17 rarely observed V segments, including chromosome 9 orphons, were excluded from the earlier analysis of roughly 580 of the donors. HLA typing was unavailable for some donors at each locus, so association tests used only the typed subset.

Based on the germline V gene (reference sequence), the CDR1 and CDR2 sequences are SEHNR and FQNEAQ. The CDR3 holds 17 amino acids from the cysteine to the phenylalanine. Of the read, only the CDR3 DNA is kept; its 51 bases are in frame from base 1. Trimmed from V: 3 bases; trimmed from J: 5 bases; junction bases lacking a gene match: 7. Preparation of the library involved the immunoSEQ multiplex PCR assay. A mixture of 60 forward primers for TCR Vbeta segments and 13 reverse primers for TCR Jbeta segments was used in the multiplex PCR. The CDR3 region of rearranged TCR beta genes was amplified from genomic DNA with a multiplex PCR assay. The Illumina HiSeq System was used to sequence the amplified TCR beta libraries as 87-base-pair reads. Processing in the source paper ran as follows. Across the 670 or so repertoires, a later analysis counted approximately 75 million unique TCR beta chains, 9 million to 14 million of which were shared by at least two donors. Raw reads were error-corrected and collapsed into unique sequences by a nearest-neighbor algorithm in which closely related sequences were merged to remove PCR and sequencing errors. Alignment of CDR3 sequences to IMGT reference sequences was used to assign V, D and J gene segments. For a sequence to be retained, a match of at least six nucleotides to both a V gene segment and a J gene segment was required. A rearrangement counted as productive if the CDR3 had no stop codons and remained in frame with V and J, and every other rearrangement counted as non-productive. CDR3 was defined according to IMGT convention as the region running from the second conserved V-encoded cysteine to the conserved J-encoded phenylalanine. In an earlier analysis of roughly 580 of the donors, sequences lacking an unambiguous match to a single V gene segment were excluded. In an earlier analysis of several hundred of the donors, V segments were called functional above 56.7% productive rearrangements and were called segregating when the between-donor standard deviation exceeded 5%. To diagnose cytomegalovirus status from the catalog of TCR beta chain sequences, a statistical classification framework was built. In a later analysis, V and J genes were assigned by comparing TCR nucleotide sequences against IMGT/GENE-DB human TR gene sequences. Using the TCRdist pipeline, a later analysis assigned CDR3 sequences along with most-parsimonious VDJ recombination scenarios. In a later analysis, every TCR beta chain was defined by the combination of its CDR3 amino acid sequence and its V-gene family, and reads without a unique V-gene family were dropped. As a way to deal with suspected cross-contamination and a sequencing artifact, a later analysis dropped hundreds of nucleotide sequences that were highly shared and had low generation probability. A later analysis calculated a clonal expansion index for each public chain from normalized within-repertoire ranks of inferred template counts. A later analysis computed generation probabilities with a VDJ recombination model fitted to out-of-frame rearrangements, and checked the results against IGoR. Hypergeometric tests were used in a later analysis to score TCR-TCR, TCR-HLA and TCR-CMV co-occurrence, with a repertoire-size bias correction applied to the TCR pairs. In a later analysis, false discovery rates were estimated by permuting HLA or CMV assignments 20 times. In a later analysis, co-occurring TCRs were grouped with DBSCAN, and TCRdist sequence similarity was added when clustering was performed within HLA-allele-positive subsets. Repertoires with fewer than 30,000 or more than 120,000 public chains were left out of co-occurrence clustering, as were several repertoires with anomalous nucleotide sharing. TCRdb holds this immuneACCESS table with in-frame rearrangements only. Some clones are missing; in checked studies, unresolved V genes explain under half, and the rest has no known cause. The V and J calls and clone size were taken over from that table, and D and trimming were inferred from the DNA. The table for this sample lists more than 95,000 clones; around 80% of them were counted only once. Clones ranked in the top ten supply less than 2% of the sample.

The sequence was obtained from a man aged 45 to 65 in good health and CMV-seronegative. The material sequenced was PBMCs. Here the chain combines TRBV7-9 and TRBJ2-2; 12 middle bases align to TRBD2. CDR3 reads: CASSFSRGLAGTGELFF. The sequence in DNA is TGTGCCAGCAGCTTTAGTCGTGGACTAGCGGGGACCGGGGAGCTGTTTTTT.